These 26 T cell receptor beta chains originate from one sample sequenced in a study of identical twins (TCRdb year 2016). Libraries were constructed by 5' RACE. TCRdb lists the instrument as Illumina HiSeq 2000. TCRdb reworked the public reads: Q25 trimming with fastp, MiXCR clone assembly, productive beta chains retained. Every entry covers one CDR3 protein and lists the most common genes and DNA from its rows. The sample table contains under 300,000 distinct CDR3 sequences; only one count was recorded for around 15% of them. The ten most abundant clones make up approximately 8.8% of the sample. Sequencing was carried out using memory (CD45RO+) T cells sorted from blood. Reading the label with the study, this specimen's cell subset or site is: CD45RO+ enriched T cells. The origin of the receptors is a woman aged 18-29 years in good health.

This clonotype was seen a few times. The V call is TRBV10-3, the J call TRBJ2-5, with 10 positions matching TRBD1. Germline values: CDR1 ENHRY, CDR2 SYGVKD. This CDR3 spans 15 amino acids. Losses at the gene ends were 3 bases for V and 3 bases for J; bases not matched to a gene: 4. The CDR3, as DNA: TGTGCCATCAGTGATGTGGGACAGGGGAAAGAGACCCAGTACTTC. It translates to CAISDVGQGKETQYF.

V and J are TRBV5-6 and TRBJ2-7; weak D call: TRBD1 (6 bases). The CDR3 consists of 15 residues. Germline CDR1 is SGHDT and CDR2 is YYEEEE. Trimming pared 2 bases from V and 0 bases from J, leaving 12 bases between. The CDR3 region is CASSLRTDSSYEQYF. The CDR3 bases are TGTGCCAGCAGCTTACGGACAGATTCCTCCTACGAGCAGTACTTC.

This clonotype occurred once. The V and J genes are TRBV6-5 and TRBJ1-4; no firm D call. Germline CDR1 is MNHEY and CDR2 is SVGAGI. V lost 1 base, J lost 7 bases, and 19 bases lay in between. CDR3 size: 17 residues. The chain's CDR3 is CASSYFAAQELVEKLFF. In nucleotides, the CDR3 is TGTGCCAGCAGTTACTTCGCGGCTCAGGAGCTGGTTGAAAAACTGTTTTTT.

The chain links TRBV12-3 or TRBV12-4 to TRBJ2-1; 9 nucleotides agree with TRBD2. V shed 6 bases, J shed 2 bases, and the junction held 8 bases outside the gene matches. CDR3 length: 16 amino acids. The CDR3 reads CASSRIAGATYNEQFF. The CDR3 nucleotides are TGTGCCAGCAGCCGAATAGCGGGGGCCACCTACAATGAGCAGTTCTTC.

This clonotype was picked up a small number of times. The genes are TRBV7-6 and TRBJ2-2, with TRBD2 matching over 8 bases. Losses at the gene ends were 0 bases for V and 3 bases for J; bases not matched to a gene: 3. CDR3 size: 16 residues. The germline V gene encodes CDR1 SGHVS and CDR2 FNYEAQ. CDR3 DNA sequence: TGTGCCAGCAGCTTAGCTAGCGGGGATTACACCGGGGAGCTGTTTTTT. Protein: CASSLASGDYTGELFF. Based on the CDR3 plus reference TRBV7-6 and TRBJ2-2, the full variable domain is GAGVSQSPRYKVTKRGQDVALRCDPISGHVSLYWYRQALGQGPEFLTYFNYEAQQDKSGLPNDRFSAERPEGSISTLTIQRTEQRDSAMYRCASSLASGDYTGELFFGEGSRLTVL.

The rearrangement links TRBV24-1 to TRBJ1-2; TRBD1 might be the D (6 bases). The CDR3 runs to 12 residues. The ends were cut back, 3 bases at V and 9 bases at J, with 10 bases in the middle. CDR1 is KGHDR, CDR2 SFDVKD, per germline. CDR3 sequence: CATSDPDSRYTF. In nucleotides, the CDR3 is TGTGCCACCAGTGATCCGGACAGTCGCTACACCTTC.

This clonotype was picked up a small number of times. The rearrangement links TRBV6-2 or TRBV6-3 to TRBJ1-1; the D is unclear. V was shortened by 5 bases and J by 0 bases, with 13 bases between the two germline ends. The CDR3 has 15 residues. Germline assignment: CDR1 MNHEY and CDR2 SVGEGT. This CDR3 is CASSQIDGMNTEAFF. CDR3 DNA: TGTGCCAGCAGTCAAATCGACGGAATGAACACTGAAGCTTTCTTT.

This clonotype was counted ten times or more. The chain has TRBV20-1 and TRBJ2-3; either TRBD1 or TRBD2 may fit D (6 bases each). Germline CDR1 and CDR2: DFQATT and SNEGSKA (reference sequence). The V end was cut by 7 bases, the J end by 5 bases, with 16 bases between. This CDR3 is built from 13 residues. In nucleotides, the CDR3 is TGCAGTGGGCTCGGGGGCGCCGGAGATACGCAGTATTTT. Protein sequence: CSGLGGAGDTQYF.

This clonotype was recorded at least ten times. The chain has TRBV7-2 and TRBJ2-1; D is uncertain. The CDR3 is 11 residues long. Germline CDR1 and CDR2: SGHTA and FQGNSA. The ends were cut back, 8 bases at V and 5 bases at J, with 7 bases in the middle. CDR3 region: CASVFNNEQFF. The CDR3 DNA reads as TGTGCCAGCGTCTTCAACAATGAGCAGTTCTTC.

CDR3 protein: CSASQGQVYEQYF. Here the CDR3 DNA reads TGCAGTGCTAGCCAGGGGCAGGTCTACGAGCAGTACTTC. The chain links TRBV20-1 to TRBJ2-7; weak D call: TRBD1 (6 bases). Germline values: CDR1 DFQATT, CDR2 SNEGSKA (reference sequence). V gave up 3 bases and J gave up 3 bases, with 12 bases separating them. This CDR3 region has 13 residues.

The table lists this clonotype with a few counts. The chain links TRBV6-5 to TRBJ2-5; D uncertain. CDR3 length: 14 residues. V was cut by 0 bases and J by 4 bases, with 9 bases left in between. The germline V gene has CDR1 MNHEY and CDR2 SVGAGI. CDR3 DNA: TGTGCCAGCAGTTACTCGAATTTAGTAGAGACCCAGTACTTC. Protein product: CASSYSNLVETQYF.

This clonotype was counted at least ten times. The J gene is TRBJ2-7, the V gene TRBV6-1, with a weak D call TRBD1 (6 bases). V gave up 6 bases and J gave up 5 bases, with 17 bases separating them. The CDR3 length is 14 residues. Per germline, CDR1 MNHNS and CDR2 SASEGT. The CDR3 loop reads CASRRTVRGNEQYF. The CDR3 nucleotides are TGTGCCAGCAGGAGGACAGTTCGGGGCAACGAGCAGTACTTC.

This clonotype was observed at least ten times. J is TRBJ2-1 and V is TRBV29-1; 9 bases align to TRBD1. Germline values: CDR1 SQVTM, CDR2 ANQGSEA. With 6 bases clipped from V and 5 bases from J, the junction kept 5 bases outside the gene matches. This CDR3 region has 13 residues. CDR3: CSVGQGRDNEQFF. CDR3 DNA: TGCAGCGTGGGACAGGGAAGGGACAATGAGCAGTTCTTC.

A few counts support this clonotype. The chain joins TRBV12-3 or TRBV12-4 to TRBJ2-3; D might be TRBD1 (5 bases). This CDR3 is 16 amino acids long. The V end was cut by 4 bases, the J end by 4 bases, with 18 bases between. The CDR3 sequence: CASSSLLQGYPDTQYF. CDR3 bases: TGTGCCAGCAGTTCCCTGCTGCAGGGTTACCCAGATACGCAGTATTTT.

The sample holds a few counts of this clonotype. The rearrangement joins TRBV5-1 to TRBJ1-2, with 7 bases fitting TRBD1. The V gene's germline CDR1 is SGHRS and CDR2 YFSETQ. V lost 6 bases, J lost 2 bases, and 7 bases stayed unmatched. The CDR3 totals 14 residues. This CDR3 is CASTTQQGNYGYTF. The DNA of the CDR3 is TGCGCCAGCACCACTCAACAGGGGAACTATGGCTACACCTTC. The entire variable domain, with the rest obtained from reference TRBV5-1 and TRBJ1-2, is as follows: KAGVTQTPRYLIKTRGQQVTLSCSPISGHRSVSWYQQTPGQGLQFLFEYFSETQRNKGNFPGRFSGRQFSNSRSEMNVSTLELGDSALYLCASTTQQGNYGYTFGSGTRLTVV.

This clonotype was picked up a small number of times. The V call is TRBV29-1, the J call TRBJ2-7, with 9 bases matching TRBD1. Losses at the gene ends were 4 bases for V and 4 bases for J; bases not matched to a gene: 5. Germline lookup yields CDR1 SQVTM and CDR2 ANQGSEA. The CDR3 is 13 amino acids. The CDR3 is CSVAPGQGYEQYF. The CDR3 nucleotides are TGCAGCGTTGCCCCGGGACAGGGATACGAGCAGTACTTC.

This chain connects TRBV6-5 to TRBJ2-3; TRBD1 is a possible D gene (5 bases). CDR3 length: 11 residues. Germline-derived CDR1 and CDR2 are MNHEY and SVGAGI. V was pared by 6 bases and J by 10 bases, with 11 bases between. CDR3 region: CASRGVRAQYF. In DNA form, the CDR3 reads TGTGCCAGCAGAGGGGTTCGAGCGCAGTATTTT.

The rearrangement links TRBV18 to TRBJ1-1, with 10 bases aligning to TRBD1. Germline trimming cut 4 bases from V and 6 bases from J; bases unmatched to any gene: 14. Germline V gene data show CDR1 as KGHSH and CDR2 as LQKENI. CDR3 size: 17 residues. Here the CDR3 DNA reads TGTGCCAGCTCACTAAAGACAGGGGGCGGAGGATTCGCTGAAGCTTTCTTT. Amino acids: CASSLKTGGGGFAEAFF.

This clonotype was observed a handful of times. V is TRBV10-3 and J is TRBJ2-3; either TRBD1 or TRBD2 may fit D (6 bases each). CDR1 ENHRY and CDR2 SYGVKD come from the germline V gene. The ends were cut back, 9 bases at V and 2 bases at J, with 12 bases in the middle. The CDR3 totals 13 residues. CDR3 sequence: CAILGGLTDTQYF. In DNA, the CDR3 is TGTGCCATACTCGGGGGCCTCACAGATACGCAGTATTTT.

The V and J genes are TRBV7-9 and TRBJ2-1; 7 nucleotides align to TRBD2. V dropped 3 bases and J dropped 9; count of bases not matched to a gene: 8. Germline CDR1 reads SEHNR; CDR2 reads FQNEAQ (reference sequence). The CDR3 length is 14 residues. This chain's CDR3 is CASSFSGVAGEQFF. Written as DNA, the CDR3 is TGTGCCAGCAGCTTCAGCGGGGTGGCGGGTGAGCAGTTCTTC.

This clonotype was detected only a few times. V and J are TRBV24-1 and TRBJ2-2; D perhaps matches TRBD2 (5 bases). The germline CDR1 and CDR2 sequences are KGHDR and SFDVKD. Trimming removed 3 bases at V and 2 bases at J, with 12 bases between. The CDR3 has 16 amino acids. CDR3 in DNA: TGTGCCACCAGTGATACGTACGGAGGTAACACCGGGGAGCTGTTTTTT. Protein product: CATSDTYGGNTGELFF.

In nucleotides, the CDR3 is TGTGCCAGCAGTGGAGCTAGCGGGAGTTCAGTCCACGAGCAGTACTTC. The encoded protein is CASSGASGSSVHEQYF. The chain has TRBV6-1 and TRBJ2-7; 10 bases are a match to TRBD2. This CDR3 region has 16 residues. Germline V gene data show CDR1 as MNHNS and CDR2 as SASEGT. V gave up 4 bases and J gave up 5 bases; unmatched junction bases: 11.

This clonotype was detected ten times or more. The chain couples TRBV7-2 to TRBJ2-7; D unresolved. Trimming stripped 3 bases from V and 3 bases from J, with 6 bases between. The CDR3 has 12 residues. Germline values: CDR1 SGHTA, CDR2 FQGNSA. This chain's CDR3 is CASSFDIYEQYF. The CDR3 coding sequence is TGTGCCAGCAGCTTTGATATCTACGAGCAGTACTTC.

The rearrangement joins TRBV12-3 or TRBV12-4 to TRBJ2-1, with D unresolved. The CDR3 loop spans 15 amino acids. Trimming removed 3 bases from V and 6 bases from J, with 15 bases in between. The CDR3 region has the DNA TGTGCCAGCAGTTTTTGGGCTACCGACCTCAATGAGCAGTTCTTC. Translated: CASSFWATDLNEQFF.

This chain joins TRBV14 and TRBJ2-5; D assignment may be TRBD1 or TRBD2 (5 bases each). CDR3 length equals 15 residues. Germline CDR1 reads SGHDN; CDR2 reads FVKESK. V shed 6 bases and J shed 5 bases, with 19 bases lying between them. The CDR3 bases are TGTGCCAGCAGGTACCGGGACCGAGTTTCGGAGACCCAGTACTTC. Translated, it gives CASRYRDRVSETQYF.

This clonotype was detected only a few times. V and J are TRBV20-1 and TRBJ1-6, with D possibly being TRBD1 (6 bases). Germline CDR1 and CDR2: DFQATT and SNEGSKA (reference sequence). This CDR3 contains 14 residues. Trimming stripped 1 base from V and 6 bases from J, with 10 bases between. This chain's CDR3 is CSARGTVTNSPLHF. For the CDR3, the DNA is TGCAGTGCTAGAGGGACAGTAACTAATTCACCCCTCCACTTT.